This TCR beta chain was observed in a study of T cells in Graves' hyperthyroidism and ophthalmopathy (dated by TCRdb to the late 2010s). As for the study more broadly: Peripheral blood was collected at initial diagnosis, before any treatment. To identify distinguishing TCR V-J signatures, a discovery cohort of about 95 patients was used, comprising 40 to 45 with Graves' ophthalmopathy and around 60 with stable Graves' hyperthyroidism. Prospective prediction of ophthalmopathy was tested in an independent validation cohort of some 19 hyperthyroidism patients and 17 patients who later progressed to ophthalmopathy. The approximately 98 discovery patients were randomly divided into training and test sets at a 7:3 ratio. The study also compared thyroid tissue and blood T-cell repertoires from about six Graves' hyperthyroidism patients. Following sampling, methimazole starting at 30 mg daily was given to hyperthyroidism patients, and high-dose intravenous methylprednisolone was given to ophthalmopathy patients. TCR Vbeta CDR3 sequencing of 130 to 150 peripheral blood samples (43 ophthalmopathy, roughly 74 hyperthyroidism and roughly 17 progressor patients) is reported in the paper.

Turning to this clonotype: What this receptor recognizes is not known. Base qualities are not provided; no much larger clone lies one nucleotide away.

The TCR beta CDR3 regions were amplified from RNA transcripts. For the first round of RT-PCR on the TCR CDR3, the HTBI primer set was used together with the Qiagen OneStep RT-PCR kit. A second multiplex PCR round built the libraries, followed by size selection and purification. Paired-end sequencing of the libraries was performed with 100 bp reads on an Illumina HiSeq2000. In the authors' own workflow: SOAPnuke was used to process the raw data, throwing out any read that contained adapters or uncalled bases, had a mean Phred below 15, or lacked an exact constant-primer or identifier match. High-quality paired reads were merged using COPE v1.2.5, and each unique nucleotide sequence was defined as a clonotype. MiTCR v1.1 was used to align clonotypes to the IMGT TRBV, TRBD and TRBJ reference segments. The analysis included only V-J combinations with a frequency above 0.0001, which together covered roughly 99% of the repertoires. A TCS score was defined as the ratio between F50 (clonal expansion) and ExV (chaos), using BLOSUM62-based TCRdist between CDR3 peptides within each V-J. Welch's t-statistics and random forest reduced fewer than 550 V-J features to fewer than 15, which were used in a naive Bayes classifier (R e1071). In TCRdb, the public reads were trimmed at Q25 with fastp and aligned with MiXCR, with productive beta chains retained. One record per CDR3 amino acid sequence lists the most common genes and DNA. The V and J calls reflect TCRdb's pipeline rather than the authors' work. In all, the sample holds fewer than 850,000 distinct CDR3 sequences, and 15% to 20% of those were seen once. In total, the top ten clones hold roughly a sixth of the sample.

The germline V gene provides CDR1 ENHRY and CDR2 SYGVKD. Measured from the cysteine to the phenylalanine, the CDR3 is 14 residues long. Only the CDR3 DNA is retained, 42 bases long and in frame from the first base. Trimming removed 6 bases from V and 8 bases from J; the gene matches leave 9 bases unexplained. Graves' hyperthyroidism was defined as stable when no progression to ophthalmopathy occurred over 18 months of follow-up. Hyperthyroidism patients were aged 18 to 65 years and newly diagnosed, with disease duration of less than 2 months. The study excluded patients with uncontrolled infections, other autoimmune diseases, pregnancy or lactation. Diagnoses relied on clinical symptoms, serum thyroxine and TRAb, thyroid ultrasound and orbital computed tomography. PBMCs were separated from around 9.1 ml of fresh peripheral blood using Ficoll-Paque density gradient centrifugation. Total RNA was extracted with Trizol reagent, and quality was checked on an Agilent 2100 Bioanalyzer.

The research as a whole found: In cross-validation, a model built on a 13 V-J signature told ophthalmopathy apart from stable hyperthyroidism with 87.88% sensitivity and 81% to 82% specificity, and in testing the same model reached 80%/75%. Most expanded thyroid clonotypes (frequency above 0.001) were also found in blood, which suggests that blood repertoires may mirror thyroid immune responses. In validation, the model predicted progression to ophthalmopathy a median of about 6.8 months before onset, with over 55% sensitivity and more than 72% specificity. No statistical method was used to set the sample size in advance, and investigators knew the group allocation.

The chain is assembled from TRBV10-3 and TRBJ1-2, and 10 bases in between align with TRBD1. Sequenced: blood. This sequence was found in a man aged 45 to 65 with Graves' hyperthyroidism. The DNA sequence is as follows: TGTGCCATCAGAGACCGGGACAGGGGAGGCGGCTACACCTTC. The encoded protein is CAIRDRDRGGGYTF.